These T cell receptor beta chains were read from a single sample in a study of cytotoxic CD8 clonotypes in ibrutinib-treated CLL. Here immunoSEQ multiplex PCR was the method, and the copy in TCRdb shows in-frame clones only, minus some. The sample yields a few hundred thousand clones, over 60% seen once. Specimen: PBMCs, collected after 36 months of ibrutinib treatment. The receptors derive from a human donor with chronic lymphocytic leukemia. The conserved cysteine and the conserved F or W are not part of the CDR3 here. The order of the fields is J gene, CDR3 length, V gene, CDR3 protein.

TRBJ1-2 14 TRBV11-2 ASSSIRQGAVYGYT
TRBJ1-6 10 TRBV6-7 ASSYGLSGLH
TRBJ1-2 12 TRBV6-6 ALRSAGVFYGYT
TRBJ2-2 13 TRBV2 ARTRLRGNTGELF
TRBJ1-2 13 TRBV14 ASSPRGTGRYGYT
TRBJ2-5 15 TRBV5-6 ASSPRLVGLLQETQY
TRBJ2-7 13 TRBV19 ASSNSGEGTYEQY
TRBJ2-3 12 TRBV5-4 ASSLDVISDTQY
TRBJ2-7 13 TRBV7-9 ASSFGATRSYEQY
TRBJ2-2 14 TRBV5-1 ASSLTGPLHSGELF
TRBJ1-2 12 TRBV6-6 ASSYGQGRIGYT
TRBJ2-3 13 TRBV9 ASSVGAGPTDTQY
TRBJ1-2 12 TRBV5-1 ASSITGGSYGYT
TRBJ1-6 13 TRBV5-6 ASSDRRAFGSPLH
TRBJ2-1 11 TRBV5-1 ASSFWGKNEQF
TRBJ2-2 13 TRBV7-3 ASSLGLAGTGELF
TRBJ2-7 14 TRBV7-8 ASSGGTSGSHDEQY
TRBJ2-5 14 TRBV9 ASNRRQAGPQETQY
TRBJ2-7 16 TRBV5-1 ASSDTRLAGVYSYEQY
TRBJ2-7 14 TRBV19 ASSQGGAGTRYEQY
TRBJ1-1 11 TRBV2 ASSRGRGTEAF
TRBJ1-2 10 TRBV2 ASARSSDGYT
TRBJ2-7 11 TRBV7-8 ASSVSVSYEQY
TRBJ1-1 14 TRBV7-6 ASSLNPGVRNTEAF
TRBJ2-3 11 TRBV5-1 ASSLVGGGTQY
TRBJ2-3 11 TRBV5-1 ASSLGGTDTQY
TRBJ2-5 14 TRBV10-2 ASSDPNLGGRETQY
TRBJ2-1 14 TRBV9 ASSVASLAGGYEQF
TRBJ1-2 13 TRBV4-2 ASSQDLVSHYGYT
TRBJ2-2 13 TRBV5-6 ASSPDRVNTGELF
TRBJ1-2 16 TRBV7-2 ASSLVSGTGVLHYGYT
TRBJ1-3 9 TRBV28 ASPKGNTIY
TRBJ2-2 13 TRBV7-9 ASSKPDRNTGELF
TRBJ1-5 12 TRBV9 ASSYDRAGQPQH
TRBJ2-7 14 TRBV28 ASTSLAGGSPYEQY
TRBJ2-1 14 TRBV11-2 ASNPGGLAGYNEQF
TRBJ1-4 13 TRBV7-3 ASSLGGQHNEKLF
TRBJ2-4 13 TRBV29-1 SVPPGQRAKNIQY
TRBJ2-5 13 TRBV18 ASSPFLQGRETQY
TRBJ2-7 12 TRBV29-1 SVRTGSSSYEQY
TRBJ2-1 10 TRBV21-1 ASSPRLNEQF
TRBJ1-1 15 TRBV9 ASSVVWQPRVHTEAF
TRBJ2-1 13 TRBV6-5 ASRSTSGTYNEQF
TRBJ1-2 13 TRBV9 ASSVGQRSNYGYT
TRBJ1-1 14 TRBV18 ASSPLGRQGGTEAF
TRBJ2-5 11 TRBV29-1 SVPGLVVETQY
TRBJ1-2 12 TRBV5-1 ASSFWGPTYGYT
TRBJ1-2 13 TRBV7-2 ASSGRRGSNYGYT